What follows are 12 T cell receptor beta chains derived from one specimen sequenced in a study of shared clonotypes between healthy human individuals. Profiled with immunoSEQ multiplex PCR; TCRdb holds only in-frame clones, not every one. The data show under 550,000 clones, around 96% seen once. The sample was naive CD4+ T cells sorted from blood. Subset of the sample: CD45RA+ positively selected. The origin of the receptors is a woman aged 30 to 39 in good health.

This sequence joins TRBV14 and TRBJ1-2, with no clear D. The CDR3 is 12 amino acids. The V end was cut by 0 bases, the J end by 4 bases, with 3 bases between. Germline CDR1 is SGHDN and CDR2 is FVKESK. CDR3 in amino acids: CASSQDTYGYTF. CDR3 DNA: TGTGCCAGCAGCCAAGACACCTATGGCTACACCTTC. Filled out from reference TRBV14 and TRBJ1-2, the complete variable domain reads EAGVTQFPSHSVIEKGQTVTLRCDPISGHDNLYWYRRVMGKEIKFLLHFVKESKQDESGMPNNRFLAERTGGTYSTLKVQPAELEDSGVYFCASSQDTYGYTFGSGTRLTVV.

The chain recombines TRBV6-1 with TRBJ2-3, with TRBD2 matching over 9 bases. The CDR3 loop spans 15 amino acids. J was trimmed by 3 bases and V by 4 bases; bases with no gene match: 5. Germline CDR1 and CDR2: MNHNS and SASEGT. The CDR3 DNA sequence: TGTGCCAGCAGTGGACCGGGACTAGCTACAGATACGCAGTATTTT. This codes for CASSGPGLATDTQYF.

The chain employs TRBV28 and TRBJ2-5, with 10 bases that match TRBD1. The assigned J gene may be wrong: the sequence end matches TRBJ2-7 better. Germline CDR1 MDHEN, CDR2 SYDVKM. CDR3 length: 16 amino acids. CDR3 sequence (DNA): TGTGCCAGCAGTTTCCAACCGGGACAGGGGCGCTACGAGCAGTACTTC. This sequence encodes CASSFQPGQGRYEQYF.

This clone was seen a few times. V and J are TRBV10-3 and TRBJ2-7, with 9 bases lining up with TRBD1. CDR3 size: 12 residues. In germline, CDR1 is ENHRY, CDR2 SYGVKD. V lost 7 bases to trimming and J lost 5 bases; unmatched junction nucleotides: 3. The CDR3 DNA follows: TGTGCCATCAAGGGACAGGGTAACGAGCAGTACTTC. It encodes CAIKGQGNEQYF.

The chain joins TRBV14 to TRBJ1-1; the D gene is possibly TRBD1 (6 bases). V lost 4 bases and J 4 bases, leaving 22 bases between the germline ends. This CDR3 comprises 17 residues. Germline values: CDR1 SGHDN, CDR2 FVKESK. The CDR3 spells CASSPLGGGESATEAFF. As DNA, the CDR3 is TGTGCCAGCAGCCCGTTAGGGGGGGGCGAGTCGGCCACTGAAGCTTTCTTT.

The chain has TRBV4-2 and TRBJ2-7, with TRBD2 as a possible D gene (5 bases). This CDR3 spans 13 amino acids. In germline, CDR1 is LGHNA, CDR2 YNFKEQ. V was trimmed by 4 bases and J by 2 bases, leaving 9 bases between them. CDR3 sequence reads: CASSLATTYEQYF. The DNA for the CDR3 is TGTGCCAGCAGCCTAGCGACCACCTACGAGCAGTACTTC.

CDR3 region: CASSEVSKSNQPQHF. The CDR3 bases are TGTGCCAGCAGTGAGGTTTCCAAATCCAATCAGCCCCAGCATTTT. J is TRBJ1-5 and V is TRBV6-1; no clear D gene. V lost 3 bases and J 3 bases, leaving 12 bases between the germline ends. CDR3 length: 15 residues. CDR1 and CDR2 (germline): MNHNS, SASEGT.

The count of this clone is one. The genes are TRBV6-4 and TRBJ2-6, with 9 bases lining up with TRBD1. Germline CDR1 reads MRHNA; CDR2 reads SNTAGT. This CDR3 has 17 residues. After removal of 4 bases from V and 0 bases from J, the junction contained 4 bases not matched to a gene. In nucleotides, the CDR3 is TGTGCCAGCAGTGGGGGACAGGGACACTCTGGGGCCAACGTCCTGACTTTC. It translates to CASSGGQGHSGANVLTF.

The V call is TRBV4-1, the J call TRBJ2-7; 13 bases are a match to TRBD2. CDR1 MGHRA and CDR2 YSYEKL come from the germline V gene. CDR3 length: 16 residues. Germline trimming cut 4 bases from V and 0 bases from J; bases unmatched to any gene: 3. CDR3 DNA sequence: TGCGCCAGCAGCCCCGGACTAGCGGGAGTCTCCTACGAGCAGTACTTC. This gives the protein CASSPGLAGVSYEQYF.

V usage is TRBV19 and J usage is TRBJ2-1, with D unclear. V was trimmed by 0 bases and J by 3 bases, leaving 9 bases between them. The CDR3 runs to 15 residues. Per germline, CDR1 LNHDA and CDR2 SQIVND (reference sequence). The CDR3 nucleotides are TGTGCCAGTAGTATAGAAATTGCGGTCTACAATGAGCAGTTCTTC. Translating gives CASSIEIAVYNEQFF.

This chain uses TRBV5-1 with TRBJ2-7; D remains ambiguous. Germline V gene data show CDR1 as SGHRS and CDR2 as YFSETQ. Trimming stripped 2 bases from V and 0 bases from J, with 3 bases between. The CDR3 has 12 residues. The CDR3 region is CASSFDSYEQYF. Written as DNA, the CDR3 is TGCGCCAGCAGCTTCGACTCCTACGAGCAGTACTTC.

This rearrangement joins TRBV10-3 to TRBJ2-5, with TRBD2 matching over 8 bases. CDR1 is ENHRY, CDR2 SYGVKD, per germline. Unmatched junction bases numbered 10, after V lost 10 bases and J lost 0 bases. The CDR3 contains 15 residues. The DNA of the CDR3 is TGTGCCAGAGGGGACTATAGCGGGAACCAAGAGACCCAGTACTTC. Protein product: CARGDYSGNQETQYF.